The 11 T cell receptor beta chains in this list originate from one sample, sequenced in a study of T cell responses to AZD1222 COVID-19 vaccine. Assay: immunoSEQ multiplex PCR; the TCRdb copy retains only in-frame clones and omits some. Among 84,000 or so clones listed, roughly 88% were seen once. The source material was peripheral blood, sampled on day 0 of MenACWY control vaccination. The source is an adult in good health.

The chain recombines TRBV30 with TRBJ1-1; D gene unclear. The germline CDR1 and CDR2 sequences are GTSNPN and SVGIG (reference sequence). The length of the CDR3 is 13 residues. The V end was cut by 0 bases, the J end by 1 base, with 6 bases between. The CDR3: CAWSVGGNTEAFF. In DNA, the CDR3 is TGTGCCTGGAGTGTAGGTGGGAACACTGAAGCTTTCTTT.

This chain joins TRBV19 and TRBJ2-2, with TRBD1 matching over 8 bases. With V trimmed by 6 bases and J by 5 bases, 11 bases remained unmatched. The CDR3 has 16 amino acids. Germline V lookup: CDR1 LNHDA, CDR2 SQIVND (reference sequence). The CDR3 DNA sequence: TGTGCCAGTAGCCCCAGGGGGCGCGAGGGAACCGGGGAGCTGTTTTTT. This encodes CASSPRGREGTGELFF.

This clone showed up just a few times. The rearrangement uses TRBV28 and TRBJ2-2; 8 bases map to TRBD1. Trimming at V came to 5 bases and at J to 2 bases, leaving 4 bases not matched to a gene. This CDR3 has 15 amino acids. CDR1 and CDR2 from the germline V gene are MDHEN and SYDVKM. The CDR3 sequence is CASSVDRVNTGELFF. As DNA, the CDR3 is TGTGCCAGCAGTGTGGACAGGGTAAACACCGGGGAGCTGTTTTTT.

This chain uses TRBV2 with TRBJ2-5; D is tentatively TRBD1 or TRBD2 (5 bases each). Germline CDR1 is SNHLY and CDR2 is FYNNEI. This CDR3 region has 13 residues. The V gene lost 5 bases and the J gene lost 9 bases, with 16 bases spanning the gap. CDR3: CASSMGPQLPQYF. The CDR3 DNA reads as TGTGCCAGCAGTATGGGACCCCAATTGCCCCAGTACTTC.

The chain couples TRBV7-8 to TRBJ1-2; D not resolved. Germline values: CDR1 SGHVS, CDR2 FQNEAQ. Trimming left V 5 bases short and J 4 bases short, with 17 bases between. CDR3 length: 15 amino acids. This chain's CDR3 is CASSPGVQGGYGYTF. CDR3 DNA: TGTGCCAGCAGCCCCGGGGTCCAAGGTGGCTATGGCTACACCTTC.

The sample holds a few counts of this clone. The rearrangement uses TRBV6-5 and TRBJ1-1; D may be TRBD1 (5 bases). V shed 7 bases and J shed 0 bases, with 9 bases lying between them. This CDR3 has 13 residues. Germline assignment: CDR1 MNHEY and CDR2 SVGAGI. The CDR3 coding sequence is TGTGCCAGCACCATGGGGGTGAACACTGAAGCTTTCTTT. Protein product: CASTMGVNTEAFF.

This rearrangement joins TRBV30 to TRBJ1-5; D call uncertain. The CDR3 has 14 amino acids. Germline values: CDR1 GTSNPN, CDR2 SVGIG (reference sequence). V lost 0 bases to trimming and J lost 7 bases, with 13 bases between them. In DNA form, the CDR3 reads TGTGCCTGGAGTGTGGCCTCACGAGGGCAGCCCCAGCATTTT. Translated, it gives CAWSVASRGQPQHF.

V is TRBV11-2 and J is TRBJ1-1, with 8 nucleotides matching TRBD1. The CDR3 sequence is 15 residues long. The germline V gene has CDR1 SGHAT and CDR2 FQNNGV. V lost 5 bases to trimming and J lost 4 bases; unmatched junction nucleotides: 9. CDR3 coding DNA: TGTGCCAGCAGCCCGTTAACAGGGGGGGGCACTGAAGCTTTCTTT. As protein: CASSPLTGGGTEAFF.

V usage is TRBV5-5 and J usage is TRBJ1-3; unclear D gene. V was pared by 1 base and J by 0 bases, with 8 bases between. The CDR3 spans 15 residues. CDR1 and CDR2 from the germline V gene are SGHKS and YYEKEE (reference sequence). Written as DNA, the CDR3 is TGTGCCAGCAGCTTGCGGCAGTTCTCTGGAAACACCATATATTTT. This translates into CASSLRQFSGNTIYF.

The chain carries TRBV16 and TRBJ1-2; TRBD1 agrees at 7 bases. CDR1 and CDR2 (germline): KGHSY, FQNENV. V was pared by 0 bases and J by 4 bases, with 5 bases of the junction left unmatched. The CDR3 extends over 15 amino acids. The CDR3 DNA reads as TGTGCCAGCAGCCAATCGCAGGACAGGCGCTATGGCTACACCTTC. Its protein is CASSQSQDRRYGYTF.

The V call is TRBV30, the J call TRBJ1-2, with a tentative D call TRBD1 (6 bases). The V end lost 6 bases, the J end lost 1 base, and 18 bases lay between the germline ends. The CDR3 runs 15 residues. CDR1 and CDR2 (germline): GTSNPN, SVGIG (reference sequence). The CDR3: CACKQGGSLNYGYTF. The CDR3 DNA reads TGTGCCTGTAAACAGGGAGGGAGCCTTAACTATGGCTACACCTTC.